Listed here is a single T cell receptor beta chain. No antigen is known for it. The V end was cut by 7 bases, the J end by 4 bases, with 16 bases between. CDR3 length equals 14 residues. Germline V gene lookup returns CDR1 MNHNS and CDR2 SASEGT. Clones were sequenced by immunoSEQ multiplex PCR, and TCRdb holds only the in-frame ones, with some missing. The data show approximately 60,000 clones, roughly four fifths seen once. This specimen belongs to a study of OX40 agonist ivuxolimab in advanced cancers. Study-wide findings and caveats: Certain nonresponders likewise exhibited a low normalized T-cell clonal expansion.

The sequence came from an adult with an advanced solid tumor such as melanoma, head and neck, liver or kidney cancer. The source material was CD4+ or CD8+ T cells sorted from blood, sampled in a trial of the OX40 agonist ivuxolimab. The chain carries TRBV6-1 and TRBJ1-2; D gene unclear. CDR3 nucleotide sequence: TGTGCCAGCACTAATTCCGCCTCCCTCTATGGCTACACCTTC. It is translated as CASTNSASLYGYTF.